These 10 T cell receptor beta chains were all obtained from the same sample, sequenced in a study of blood T cell repertoires in COVID-19. Clones were read by immunoSEQ multiplex PCR, and TCRdb kept only the in-frame ones, dropping some. This table has 200,000 to 300,000 clones, about four fifths appearing once. The material sequenced was peripheral blood. These receptor sequences come from a man aged 25 to 40 who had recovered from COVID-19.

The chain employs TRBV5-5 and TRBJ1-1; the D gene is possibly TRBD1 (6 bases). Trimming left V 4 bases short and J 5 bases short, with 15 bases between. CDR1 is SGHKS, CDR2 YYEKEE, per germline (reference sequence). The CDR3 consists of 14 residues. CDR3 bases: TGTGCCAGCAGCCCCTTAGGGGGTTGGACTGAAGCTTTCTTT. As protein: CASSPLGGWTEAFF.

The chain recombines TRBV24-1 with TRBJ2-5; TRBD1 aligns across 12 bases. V lost 4 bases and J lost 4; bases outside the gene matches: 3. This CDR3 has 15 amino acids. In germline, CDR1 is KGHDR, CDR2 SFDVKD. The CDR3 loop reads CATSDGTGGAETQYF. CDR3 sequence (DNA): TGTGCCACCAGTGACGGGACAGGGGGCGCAGAGACCCAGTACTTC.

The chain couples TRBV10-3 to TRBJ2-3; 9 bases align to TRBD2. This CDR3 has 15 amino acids. Germline V gene data show CDR1 as ENHRY and CDR2 as SYGVKD. The trim removed 3 bases at V and 5 bases at J, leaving 6 bases unmatched. DNA of the CDR3: TGTGCCATCAGTGAACGCGGGGGGGCTGGAGATACGCAGTATTTT. As protein: CAISERGGAGDTQYF.

This chain links TRBV18 with TRBJ2-5; 7 nucleotides agree with TRBD2. Trimming cost V 3 bases and J 0 bases; bases outside gene matches: 1. The CDR3 loop spans 14 amino acids. The germline V gene encodes CDR1 KGHSH and CDR2 LQKENI. The CDR3 spells CASSPRGNQETQYF. CDR3 nucleotide sequence: TGTGCCAGCTCACCGCGGGGGAACCAAGAGACCCAGTACTTC.

This clone was recorded a few times. The DNA for the CDR3 is TGTGCCAGTAGTATAGGTATCCGGCAGGGGTCTGGAAACACCATATATTTT. Its protein is CASSIGIRQGSGNTIYF. The chain links TRBV19 to TRBJ1-3, with D tentatively TRBD1 (6 bases). The V gene's germline CDR1 is LNHDA and CDR2 SQIVND (reference sequence). Trimming cost V 1 base and J 1 base, with 14 bases left between them. There are 17 residues in the CDR3.

The sample holds a few counts of this clone. V usage is TRBV3-1 (or the pseudogene TRBV3-2) and J usage is TRBJ1-2; the D gene is possibly TRBD1 (5 bases). From germline, CDR1 is LGHDT and CDR2 YNNKEL (reference sequence). V was cut by 4 bases and J by 2 bases, with 14 bases left in between. The CDR3 contains 15 residues. CDR3 nucleotides: TGTGCCAGCAGCCCTGGATATGACAGAAACTATGGCTACACCTTC. It yields the protein CASSPGYDRNYGYTF.

The J gene is TRBJ1-2, the V gene TRBV6-2 or TRBV6-3, with TRBD1 matching 7 bases. This CDR3 is built from 13 residues. Germline V gene data show CDR1 as MNHEY and CDR2 as SVGEGT. V was pared by 5 bases and J by 4 bases, with 4 bases of the junction left unmatched. DNA of the CDR3: TGTGCCAGCAGTGCGGGACAGCCCTATGGCTACACCTTC. Protein: CASSAGQPYGYTF.

CDR3 nucleotide sequence: TGTGCCAGCAGCCGAGGGGGGGCGTACACTGAAGCTTTCTTT. Translation gives CASSRGGAYTEAFF. The rearrangement uses TRBV4-2 and TRBJ1-1; D perhaps matches TRBD1 (6 bases). The germline V gene encodes CDR1 LGHNA and CDR2 YNFKEQ. The CDR3 runs to 14 residues. V dropped 4 bases and J dropped 3 bases, with 12 bases sitting between them.

The chain employs TRBV2 and TRBJ1-6; the match to TRBD1 covers 9 bases. This CDR3 has 12 residues. V shed 8 bases and J 8 bases; nucleotides not matched to a gene: 1. Germline lookup yields CDR1 SNHLY and CDR2 FYNNEI. The CDR3 DNA reads as TGTGCCAGCCGGACAGGGGATTCACCCCTCCACTTT. Amino acids: CASRTGDSPLHF. Supplemented by reference TRBV2 and TRBJ1-6, the full variable domain reads EPEVTQTPSHQVTQMGQEVILRCVPISNHLYFYWYRQILGQKVEFLVSFYNNEISEKSEIFDDQFSVERPDGSNFTLKIRSTKLEDSAMYFCASRTGDSPLHFGNGTRLTVT.

In its sample, this clone was seen once. The V and J genes are TRBV9 and TRBJ2-7; D possibly corresponds to TRBD1 (6 bases). Trimming pared 0 bases from V and 9 bases from J, leaving 16 bases between. The CDR3 sequence is 14 residues long. Germline V gene sequence: CDR1 SGDLS, CDR2 YYNGEE. CDR3 in DNA: TGTGCCAGCAGCGTAGATGGGGACATCAGGAGGCAGTACTTC. Amino acids: CASSVDGDIRRQYF.